Described below is a single TCR beta chain sequence and its context. Its specificity is unknown. TCRdb's table, derived via immunoSEQ multiplex PCR, lists solely in-frame clones and lacks some. The sample has over 25,000 clones, about three quarters seen once. The germline V gene has CDR1 SGHRS and CDR2 YFSETQ. Trimming stripped 0 bases from V and 3 bases from J, with 10 bases between. The CDR3 spans 15 residues. This entry belongs to a study of OX40 agonist ivuxolimab in advanced cancers. The study, taken as a whole, reports: Among T cells, CD8+ cells averaged more expanded clones than CD4+ cells.

Sequencing was performed on CD4+ or CD8+ T cells sorted from blood, taken in a trial of the OX40 agonist ivuxolimab. The source is an adult with an advanced solid tumor such as melanoma, head and neck, liver or kidney cancer. This chain links TRBV5-1 with TRBJ2-1; D may be TRBD1 or TRBD2 (6 bases each). CDR3 region: CASSLGGTHYNEQFF. Written as DNA, the CDR3 is TGCGCCAGCAGCTTGGGCGGGACACACTACAATGAGCAGTTCTTC.